This is a list of T cell receptor beta chains from one sample in a study of blood T cell repertoires in COVID-19. Using immunoSEQ multiplex PCR, the repertoire was profiled, and TCRdb retains in-frame clones only, with some absent. Of approximately 230,000 clones in the sample, around 90% are singletons; the top ten hold roughly 1.4%. Sequencing was done on a sample of peripheral blood. These receptors all stem from a man older than 75 with acute or convalescent COVID-19. CDR3s include the opening cysteine and the closing phenylalanine or tryptophan. D genes are given only for firm matches. Rows give clone size only sometimes, using once, few, many, or a class for an expanded clone.

.	TRBJ1-4	.	TRBV28	CASSTHAEGNEKLFF	TGTGCCAGCAGTACCCATGCGGAGGGGAATGAAAAACTGTTTTTT
once	TRBJ2-7	.	TRBV4-2	CASSQEVQGPSYEQYF	TGTGCCAGCAGCCAAGAGGTCCAGGGGCCGAGCTACGAGCAGTACTTC
.	TRBJ2-2	TRBD1	TRBV5-6	CASSPRTGGFTGELFF	TGTGCCAGCAGCCCGAGGACAGGGGGCTTCACCGGGGAGCTGTTTTTT
.	TRBJ1-1	TRBD1	TRBV7-9	CASSLAAGQGTEAFF	TGTGCCAGCAGCTTAGCTGCGGGACAGGGGACTGAAGCTTTCTTT
.	TRBJ2-7	.	TRBV7-9	CASSPTRITSPVTYEQYF	TGTGCCAGCAGCCCTACCCGTATAACCTCGCCGGTTACCTACGAGCAGTACTTC
.	TRBJ1-3	TRBD1	TRBV6-5	CASSLTGALSGNTIYF	TGTGCCAGCAGTTTGACAGGGGCGCTCTCTGGAAACACCATATATTTT
.	TRBJ1-6	.	TRBV5-1	CASRQTENPNSPLHF	TGCGCCAGCAGACAGACAGAGAACCCAAATTCACCCCTCCACTTT
.	TRBJ2-5	.	TRBV5-6	CASSLVGDQETQYF	TGTGCCAGCAGCTTGGTCGGGGATCAAGAGACCCAGTACTTC
.	TRBJ2-2	.	TRBV2	CASRVQFTGELFF	TGTGCCAGCAGGGTACAGTTCACCGGGGAGCTGTTTTTT
.	TRBJ2-2	.	TRBV3-1/TRBV3-2	CASSLIEGELFF	TGTGCCAGCAGCCTTATAGAAGGGGAGCTGTTTTTT
.	TRBJ1-6	.	TRBV4-1	CASSQEVGRGPVSPLHF	TGCGCCAGCAGCCAAGAGGTAGGAAGAGGCCCAGTATCACCCCTCCACTTT
.	TRBJ1-4	TRBD1	TRBV7-9	CASSQGEMSNEKLFF	TGTGCCAGCAGTCAGGGGGAGATGTCTAATGAAAAACTGTTTTTT
.	TRBJ2-5	TRBD2	TRBV3-1/TRBV3-2	CASSQGRTSGGATETQYF	TGTGCCAGCAGCCAAGGAAGGACTAGCGGGGGGGCCACAGAGACCCAGTACTTC
.	TRBJ1-1	TRBD1	TRBV6-2/TRBV6-3	CASSRTGPRTEAFF	TGTGCCAGCAGCAGGACAGGGCCGAGGACTGAAGCTTTCTTT
.	TRBJ2-1	TRBD1	TRBV7-3	CASRRAGQGPNEQFF	TGTGCCAGCAGACGAGCGGGACAGGGGCCTAATGAGCAGTTCTTC
.	TRBJ1-1	TRBD1	TRBV4-2	CASSQAQGRNTEAFF	TGTGCCAGCAGCCAAGCACAGGGGCGGAACACTGAAGCTTTCTTT
.	TRBJ2-3	TRBD1	TRBV13	CASTLRDRTYTDTQYF	TGTGCCAGCACCTTAAGGGACAGGACTTACACAGATACGCAGTATTTT
once	TRBJ1-2	.	TRBV20-1	CSAHRGWSYTF	TGCAGTGCCCACCGGGGGTGGAGCTACACCTTC
.	TRBJ2-1	.	TRBV18	CASSLESTIGLHNEQFF	TGTGCCAGCTCACTAGAGAGCACTATAGGACTACACAATGAGCAGTTCTTC
.	TRBJ1-1	.	TRBV7-3	CASRQGRNTEAFF	TGTGCCAGCAGGCAGGGGAGGAACACTGAAGCTTTCTTT
.	TRBJ2-2	TRBD1	TRBV7-3	CASSFGTGSNTGELFF	TGTGCCAGCAGCTTTGGGACAGGGTCGAACACCGGGGAGCTGTTTTTT
.	TRBJ2-3	TRBD2	TRBV7-3	CASSLSAGGTTDTQYF	TGTGCCAGCAGCTTATCAGCGGGGGGTACCACAGATACGCAGTATTTT
.	TRBJ1-2	.	TRBV13	CASSLKLDGYTF	TGTGCCAGCAGCTTAAAACTAGATGGCTACACCTTC
.	TRBJ2-2	.	TRBV6-5	CASSYQGGTGELFF	TGTGCCAGCAGTTATCAGGGTGGCACCGGGGAGCTGTTTTTT
.	TRBJ1-1	.	TRBV29-1	CSVSPGWAEAFF	TGCAGCGTTAGTCCAGGGTGGGCTGAAGCTTTCTTT
.	TRBJ2-1	TRBD1	TRBV18	CASSPQGQGNEQFF	TGTGCCAGCTCACCACAGGGACAGGGGAACGAGCAGTTCTTC
.	TRBJ2-1	.	TRBV10-1	CASSETYSSDEQFF	TGCGCCAGCAGTGAGACATACAGTTCGGATGAGCAGTTCTTC
.	TRBJ1-4	.	TRBV5-6	CASSLRQGSNYEKLFF	TGTGCCAGCAGCTTGAGGCAGGGGAGTAATTATGAAAAACTGTTTTTT
.	TRBJ2-4	.	TRBV28	CASSLRQAKNIQYF	TGTGCCAGCAGTTTGAGACAGGCCAAAAACATTCAGTACTTC
.	TRBJ1-2	.	TRBV6-2/TRBV6-3	CASSQDSIYYGYTF	TGTGCCAGCAGCCAGGACAGTATCTACTATGGCTACACCTTC
.	TRBJ2-2	TRBD1	TRBV28	CASSRGQGYTGELFF	TGTGCCAGCAGTCGTGGACAGGGGTACACCGGGGAGCTGTTTTTT
few	TRBJ1-4	.	TRBV10-3	CAISERSNEKLFF	TGTGCCATCAGTGAACGGTCTAATGAAAAACTGTTTTTT
.	TRBJ1-5	.	TRBV2	CASTGGGPLGGNQPQHF	TGTGCCAGCACCGGGGGTGGGCCCCTCGGGGGCAATCAGCCCCAGCATTTT
.	TRBJ2-1	TRBD2	TRBV19	CASSTASSGSRRGQFF	TGTGCCAGTAGTACAGCCTCTAGCGGGAGCCGAAGGGGGCAGTTCTTC
.	TRBJ1-2	TRBD1	TRBV28	CASSLDRGKTF	TGTGCCAGCAGCCTGGACAGGGGGAAAACCTTC
.	TRBJ2-3	.	TRBV11-3	CASSLDGQNTDTQYF	TGTGCCAGCAGCTTAGACGGACAGAACACAGATACGCAGTATTTT
.	TRBJ2-5	.	TRBV3-1/TRBV3-2	CASSHMAGGETQYF	TGTGCCAGCAGCCATATGGCGGGTGGGGAGACCCAGTACTTC
.	TRBJ2-2	.	TRBV9	CASSPPLGGNTGELFF	TGTGCCAGCAGCCCTCCTCTGGGGGGGAACACCGGGGAGCTGTTTTTT
.	TRBJ1-3	TRBD1	TRBV5-4	CASSLGSRTGFGNTIYF	TGTGCCAGCAGCTTGGGGAGTAGGACAGGGTTTGGAAACACCATATATTTT
.	TRBJ2-7	.	TRBV6-2/TRBV6-3	CASSLTRYRDPAVYF	TGTGCCAGCAGCTTGACGAGATACAGGGACCCCGCGGTGTACTTC
.	TRBJ1-5	.	TRBV2	CASSIRDFPGQPQHF	TGTGCCAGCAGTATCCGGGACTTCCCAGGGCAGCCCCAGCATTTT
.	TRBJ2-7	.	TRBV3-1/TRBV3-2	CASRGAYEQYF	TGTGCCAGCAGGGGAGCCTACGAGCAGTACTTC
.	TRBJ1-5	.	TRBV19	CASSPERGLSQPQHF	TGTGCCAGTAGTCCAGAGAGGGGGTTAAGTCAGCCCCAGCATTTT
.	TRBJ1-2	TRBD1	TRBV6-5	CASSYTGQGQGYTF	TGTGCCAGCAGTTATACAGGACAGGGTCAGGGCTACACCTTC
few	TRBJ2-7	.	TRBV28	CASSSQTVSYEQYF	TGTGCCAGCAGTTCCCAGACAGTATCCTACGAGCAGTACTTC
.	TRBJ2-7	.	TRBV5-1	CASSFGTGAYEQYF	TGCGCCAGCAGCTTTGGGACGGGGGCCTACGAGCAGTACTTC
.	TRBJ1-1	.	TRBV3-1/TRBV3-2	CASSLAGIGEAFF	TGTGCCAGCAGCTTAGCCGGGATCGGGGAAGCTTTCTTT
.	TRBJ1-1	TRBD1	TRBV6-5	CASRGQGSAFF	TGTGCCAGCAGGGGACAGGGTTCAGCTTTCTTT
.	TRBJ1-5	.	TRBV3-1/TRBV3-2	CASSQGRSPNQPQHF	TGTGCCAGCAGCCAGGGGAGGTCCCCCAATCAGCCCCAGCATTTT
.	TRBJ2-5	TRBD2	TRBV13	CASSLRTSGGAGETQYF	TGTGCCAGCAGCTTAAGGACTAGCGGGGGGGCAGGGGAGACCCAGTACTTC
.	TRBJ1-1	TRBD1	TRBV5-1	CASSFGTEINTEAFF	TGCGCCAGCAGCTTCGGGACAGAGATTAACACTGAAGCTTTCTTT
.	TRBJ2-2	TRBD2	TRBV5-1	CASSPGGPSTGELFF	TGCGCCAGCAGCCCGGGGGGGCCGAGCACCGGGGAGCTGTTTTTT